This TCR beta chain was profiled in a study of Ad26.COV2.S vaccination and SARS-CoV-2 variants. Study-level information: The vaccine Ad26.COV2.S was put into the muscle once, or twice with 56 days between. Regarding the study as a whole: Individuals receiving vaccine had higher spike-specific TCR breadth than placebo recipients did.

Treatment of the sample: some 19 received Ad26.COV2.S at low or high dose, single or two shots; roughly five received placebo; per-sample allocation not given. Sampling was performed 63 days after the first vaccine or placebo injection. This vaccine is an Ad26 vector that expresses the Wuhan-strain SARS-CoV-2 spike. Trimming removed 3 bases at V and 13 bases at J, with 19 bases between. The CDR3 spans 13 residues. The germline CDR1 and CDR2 sequences are SGDLS and YYNGEE. Turning to this clone: Its antigen remains unknown.

Assay used: immunoSEQ multiplex PCR; TCRdb lists only in-frame clones, some missing. The repertoire has about 350,000 clones, roughly 81% of them found once; the top ten carry roughly 3.3%. This receptor was taken from a person aged 18-60 years who received the Ad26.COV2.S COVID-19 vaccine or a placebo. This chain links TRBV9 with TRBJ1-2; D ambiguous. Source: peripheral blood, taken in a trial of Ad26.COV2.S vaccine versus placebo. The CDR3 bases are TGTGCCAGCAGCGAGACCTGGGGTGAGCAGAGCACCTTC. Translating it yields CASSETWGEQSTF.